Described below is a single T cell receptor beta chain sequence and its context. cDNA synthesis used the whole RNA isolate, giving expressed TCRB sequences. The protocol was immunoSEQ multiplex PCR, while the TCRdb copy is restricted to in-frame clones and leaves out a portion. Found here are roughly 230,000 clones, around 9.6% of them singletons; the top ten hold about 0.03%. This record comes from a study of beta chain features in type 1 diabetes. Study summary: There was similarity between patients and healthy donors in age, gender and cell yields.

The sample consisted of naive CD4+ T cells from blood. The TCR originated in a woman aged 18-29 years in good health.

In DNA form, the CDR3 reads TGTGCCAGCAGCGACCGGGACAGGGCCTACAATGAGCAGTTCTTC. Its translation: CASSDRDRAYNEQFF. The chain employs TRBV6-6 and TRBJ2-1, with TRBD1 matching 9 bases. Germline values: CDR1 MNHNY, CDR2 SVGAGI (reference sequence). The CDR3 is 15 residues long. With V trimmed by 6 bases and J by 2 bases, 5 bases remained unmatched.